Below, 21 T cell receptor beta chains from the same sample are listed, as sequenced in a study of cytomegalovirus exposure and HLA in healthy donors. Both 60 Vbeta primers and 13 Jbeta primers went into the PCR. This table comes from immunoSEQ multiplex PCR, and its TCRdb copy is limited to in-frame clones, with some not included. The listing contains 75,000 to 85,000 clones. Sequenced input: PBMCs. These receptors were collected from a man between 18 and 35 years old in good health and CMV-seropositive.

The chain couples TRBV2 to TRBJ2-7; D remains ambiguous. The length of the CDR3 is 11 residues. The V end lost 8 bases, the J end lost 2 bases, and 7 bases lay between the germline ends. The germline V gene has CDR1 SNHLY and CDR2 FYNNEI. The CDR3: CASRLAYEQYF. CDR3 sequence (DNA): TGTGCCAGCCGACTTGCCTACGAGCAGTACTTC.

The J gene is TRBJ2-7, the V gene TRBV6-1; tentative D call: TRBD1 (5 bases). The CDR3 spans 15 residues. Deletions cut 1 base from V and 2 bases from J, with 12 bases between. Germline loops: CDR1 MNHNS, CDR2 SASEGT. The CDR3, as DNA: TGTGCCAGCAGTGAAGGAGAAGACAGTACCTACGAGCAGTACTTC. It yields the protein CASSEGEDSTYEQYF.

The rearrangement links TRBV6-1 to TRBJ1-6; D is undetermined. Per the germline V gene, CDR1 is MNHNS and CDR2 is SASEGT. The CDR3 length is 16 residues. V was pared by 3 bases and J by 0 bases, with 9 bases between. CDR3 sequence reads: CASSDGMSSYNSPLHF. The DNA for the CDR3 is TGTGCCAGCAGTGACGGGATGAGCTCCTATAATTCACCCCTCCACTTT.

The genes are TRBV19 and TRBJ1-5; a possible D gene is TRBD1 (5 bases). Germline CDR1 is LNHDA and CDR2 is SQIVND (reference sequence). The CDR3 is 16 residues long. Trimming left V 6 bases short and J 2 bases short, with 17 bases between. The CDR3 loop is CASRETGGRGNQPQHF. For the CDR3, the DNA is TGTGCCAGTAGGGAAACCGGGGGACGAGGCAATCAGCCCCAGCATTTT.

The V and J genes are TRBV19 and TRBJ2-7, with D possibly being TRBD2 (6 bases). The CDR3 is 15 amino acids. Germline V gene lookup returns CDR1 LNHDA and CDR2 SQIVND (reference sequence). V dropped 5 bases and J dropped 0 bases, with 14 bases sitting between them. CDR3 loop: CASSAGTLSSYEQYF. The CDR3 coding sequence is TGTGCCAGTAGTGCCGGGACTTTGAGCTCCTACGAGCAGTACTTC.

This sequence joins TRBV6-1 and TRBJ2-5; the match to TRBD1 covers 10 bases. Germline CDR1 and CDR2: MNHNS and SASEGT. The CDR3 is 16 residues long. The V gene end was trimmed by 2 bases and the J gene end by 5 bases; junction bases not matched to a gene: 8. The chain's CDR3 is CASSEMGTGDLETQYF. DNA for the CDR3: TGTGCCAGCAGTGAAATGGGGACAGGGGATTTGGAGACCCAGTACTTC.

The CDR3 loop reads CASSEQTLQEQYF. In DNA, the CDR3 is TGTGCCAGCAGTGAACAAACCCTACAGGAGCAGTACTTC. The chain carries TRBV6-1 and TRBJ2-7; no clear D. Trimming took 2 bases from V and 7 from J, leaving 12 bases between them. The CDR3 is 13 residues long. Germline CDR1 and CDR2: MNHNS and SASEGT.

This chain joins TRBV28 and TRBJ2-7; TRBD2 agrees at 10 bases. With 6 bases clipped from V and 3 bases from J, the junction kept 5 bases outside the gene matches. This CDR3 region has 14 residues. Germline lookup yields CDR1 MDHEN and CDR2 SYDVKM. This CDR3 reads CASRLLAGSYEQYF. CDR3 in DNA: TGTGCCAGCAGACTACTAGCGGGGAGCTACGAGCAGTACTTC.

The V gene is TRBV5-1, the J gene TRBJ1-1; no clear D. The CDR3 runs to 14 residues. Germline V lookup: CDR1 SGHRS, CDR2 YFSETQ. V was pared by 2 bases and J by 4 bases, with 12 bases between. The CDR3 here is CASSLSQLTTEAFF. The DNA for the CDR3 is TGCGCCAGCAGCTTATCCCAACTAACCACTGAAGCTTTCTTT.

This rearrangement joins TRBV19 to TRBJ2-7; 9 bases fit TRBD1. The trim removed 6 bases at V and 8 bases at J, leaving 8 bases unmatched. Looked up from germline, CDR1 is LNHDA and CDR2 is SQIVND (reference sequence). CDR3 length: 13 amino acids. CDR3 residues: CASSPDRGRQQYF. The CDR3 DNA is TGTGCCAGTAGCCCGGACAGGGGACGACAGCAGTACTTC. The entire variable domain, with the rest obtained from reference TRBV19 and TRBJ2-7, is as follows: DGGITQSPKYLFRKEGQNVTLSCEQNLNHDAMYWYRQDPGQGLRLIYYSQIVNDFQKGDIAEGYSVSREKKESFPLTVTSAQKNPTAFYLCASSPDRGRQQYFGPGTRLTVT.

This sequence joins TRBV5-1 and TRBJ2-4, with 8 positions matching TRBD1. V lost 0 bases, J lost 1 base, and 6 bases stayed unmatched. Germline assignment: CDR1 SGHRS and CDR2 YFSETQ. This CDR3 region has 17 residues. Written as DNA, the CDR3 is TGCGCCAGCAGCTTGGTATTTGGGGACAGGGCCAAAAACATTCAGTACTTC. Its protein product is CASSLVFGDRAKNIQYF.

The genes are TRBV15 and TRBJ2-7; D not resolved. The ends were cut back, 4 bases at V and 5 bases at J, with 6 bases in the middle. This CDR3 comprises 11 residues. Per germline, CDR1 LNHNV and CDR2 YYDKDF (reference sequence). Written as DNA, the CDR3 is TGTGCCACCAGCAACGTAGACGAGCAGTACTTC. Its protein product is CATSNVDEQYF. Combining the CDR3 with reference TRBV15 and TRBJ2-7 gives the whole variable domain DAMVIQNPRYQVTQFGKPVTLSCSQTLNHNVMYWYQQKSSQAPKLLFHYYDKDFNNEADTPDNFQSRRPNTSFCFLDIRSPGLGDTAMYLCATSNVDEQYFGPGTRLTVT.

This rearrangement joins TRBV18 to TRBJ2-7; no definite D call. Trimming cost V 0 bases and J 6 bases, with 9 bases left between them. The CDR3 contains 13 residues. The germline V gene has CDR1 KGHSH and CDR2 LQKENI. The CDR3 protein is CASSPPGRSEQYF. The CDR3 DNA reads TGTGCCAGCTCACCACCCGGTCGGTCCGAGCAGTACTTC.

The chain uses TRBV10-3 and TRBJ2-3; 14 nucleotides agree with TRBD2. From germline, CDR1 is ENHRY and CDR2 SYGVKD. The CDR3 loop spans 17 amino acids. Germline trimming cut 2 bases from V and 5 bases from J; bases unmatched to any gene: 6. The CDR3 bases are TGTGCCATCAGTGAGCCTGGACTAGCGGGGGGCCAAGATACGCAGTATTTT. Protein sequence: CAISEPGLAGGQDTQYF.

The CDR3: CASRHKGDTYYNEQFF. CDR3 nucleotides: TGCGCCAGCAGGCATAAAGGAGATACTTACTACAATGAGCAGTTCTTC. The chain couples TRBV5-1 to TRBJ2-1; D is ambiguous. Germline V CDR1 and CDR2: SGHRS, YFSETQ. Trimming left V 5 bases short and J 3 bases short, with 18 bases between. This CDR3 has 16 residues.

The chain couples TRBV11-3 to TRBJ2-2; 7 nucleotides line up with TRBD2. The V gene's germline CDR1 is SGHNT and CDR2 YENEEA. The trim removed 0 bases at V and 4 bases at J, leaving 11 bases unmatched. The CDR3 is made up of 18 amino acids. The CDR3 DNA sequence: TGTGCCAGCAGCTTAGATCTTCGGGGGGAAGAGGTCACCGGGGAGCTGTTTTTT. This sequence encodes CASSLDLRGEEVTGELFF.

The genes are TRBV19 and TRBJ1-1, with 8 bases lining up with TRBD1. Losses at the gene ends were 5 bases for V and 7 bases for J; bases not matched to a gene: 12. CDR1 is LNHDA and CDR2 is SQIVND in the germline V gene (reference sequence). The CDR3 sequence is 15 residues long. CDR3 DNA: TGTGCCAGTAGTTACACGGACAGGGCCACCAATGAAGCTTTCTTT. Amino acid sequence: CASSYTDRATNEAFF.

The chain is built from TRBV2 and TRBJ1-3; 9 bases are a match to TRBD1. The CDR3 consists of 14 residues. CDR1 and CDR2 from the germline V gene are SNHLY and FYNNEI. V lost 10 bases to trimming and J lost 4 bases; unmatched junction nucleotides: 8. As DNA, the CDR3 is TGTGCCACAGGGACAGGGAAAATCGGAAACACCATATATTTT. It is translated as CATGTGKIGNTIYF.

The chain links TRBV6-5 to TRBJ1-3, with unresolved D. Germline V gene sequence: CDR1 MNHEY, CDR2 SVGAGI. The CDR3 is 15 amino acids. Trimming left V 2 bases short and J 0 bases short, with 8 bases between. The CDR3 coding sequence is TGTGCCAGCAGTTACGACATAAACTCTGGAAACACCATATATTTT. Protein: CASSYDINSGNTIYF.

Details on this clone: At the DNA level, this CDR3 is encoded by other sequences in the same sample as well. J is TRBJ1-5 and V is TRBV27; weak D call: TRBD1 (5 bases). CDR3 size: 15 residues. The ends were cut back, 6 bases at V and 6 bases at J, with 18 bases in the middle. The germline CDR1 and CDR2 sequences are MNHEY and SMNVEV (reference sequence). The CDR3 DNA sequence: TGTGCCAGCAGGGGGGGTCAAGTTCCCGGTCAGCCCCAGCATTTT. Translated: CASRGGQVPGQPQHF.

The V gene is TRBV2, the J gene TRBJ2-7; D is undetermined. V was trimmed by 4 bases and J by 3 bases, leaving 10 bases between them. CDR1 and CDR2 from the germline V gene are SNHLY and FYNNEI. CDR3 length equals 13 residues. Here the CDR3 reads CASSVRRHYEQYF. CDR3 in DNA: TGTGCCAGCAGTGTTCGGCGACACTACGAGCAGTACTTC.